These T cell receptor beta chains were read from a single sample in a study of blood T cells in healthy people across ages. TCRdb processed the 5' RACE reads anew with MiXCR; each CDR3 protein has one entry. The table includes hundreds of thousands of distinct CDR3 sequences, roughly 64% detected once. The material sequenced was blood. The receptors stem from a young man in good health. CDR3s include the opening cysteine and the closing phenylalanine or tryptophan. A D gene is named only where the DNA matches it firmly. Expanded clones are given a class, and other clones once, few, many or no size at all.

clone size: NA; J gene: TRBJ2-7; V gene: TRBV3-1; CDR3 length: 14; D gene: NA; CDR3 DNA: TGTGCCAGCAGCCAAAGAGGCTCCTACAATGAGCAGTACTTC; CDR3 protein: CASSQRGSYNEQYF
clone size: once; J gene: TRBJ2-1; V gene: TRBV6-1; CDR3 length: 14; D gene: NA; CDR3 DNA: TGTGCCAGCAGCCGGTCTGCGGGAAACAATGAGCAGTTCTTC; CDR3 protein: CASSRSAGNNEQFF
clone size: few; J gene: TRBJ2-3; V gene: TRBV7-9; CDR3 length: 16; D gene: TRBD2; CDR3 DNA: TGTGCCAGCAGCCCGGGGACTAGCGTAGGGGCAGATACGCAGTATTTT; CDR3 protein: CASSPGTSVGADTQYF
clone size: few; J gene: TRBJ2-1; V gene: TRBV10-3; CDR3 length: 12; D gene: NA; CDR3 DNA: TGTGCCATCACCACTGAGCTAAATGAGCAGTTCTTC; CDR3 protein: CAITTELNEQFF
clone size: few; J gene: TRBJ1-2; V gene: TRBV6-5; CDR3 length: 13; D gene: NA; CDR3 DNA: TGTGCCACCTGCCTAATGCGGGTCTATGGCTACACCTTC; CDR3 protein: CATCLMRVYGYTF
clone size: once; J gene: TRBJ2-1; V gene: TRBV12-3/TRBV12-4; CDR3 length: 15; D gene: NA; CDR3 DNA: TGTGCCAGCAGTTTCCACGGGATCACCTACAATGAGCAGTTCTTC; CDR3 protein: CASSFHGITYNEQFF
clone size: NA; J gene: TRBJ2-3; V gene: TRBV10-2; CDR3 length: 12; D gene: NA; CDR3 DNA: TGCGCCAGCAGTGGAATCACAGATACGCAGTATTTT; CDR3 protein: CASSGITDTQYF
clone size: few; J gene: TRBJ2-1; V gene: TRBV6-2/TRBV6-3; CDR3 length: 13; D gene: TRBD1; CDR3 DNA: TGTGCCAGCGACAGGGGTCCCTACAATGAGCAGTTCTTC; CDR3 protein: CASDRGPYNEQFF
clone size: NA; J gene: TRBJ2-1; V gene: TRBV7-8; CDR3 length: 17; D gene: TRBD1; CDR3 DNA: TGTGCCAGCAGCCCCTGGACAGGGGAGGGGTCCTACAATGAGCAGTTCTTC; CDR3 protein: CASSPWTGEGSYNEQFF
clone size: NA; J gene: TRBJ2-1; V gene: TRBV7-9; CDR3 length: 11; D gene: NA; CDR3 DNA: TGTGCCAGCAGCTTAACTAATGAGCAGTTCTTC; CDR3 protein: CASSLTNEQFF
clone size: NA; J gene: TRBJ2-7; V gene: TRBV11-1; CDR3 length: 19; D gene: TRBD2; CDR3 DNA: TGTGCCAGCAGCTTAGAAGGGCTAGCGGGAAAGAGCTCCTACAATGAGCAGTACTTC; CDR3 protein: CASSLEGLAGKSSYNEQYF
clone size: few; J gene: TRBJ2-1; V gene: TRBV5-1; CDR3 length: 15; D gene: TRBD2; CDR3 DNA: TGCGCCAGCAGCAAAGCGGGGGCAGACTACAATGAGCAGTTCTTC; CDR3 protein: CASSKAGADYNEQFF
clone size: few; J gene: TRBJ2-5; V gene: TRBV29-1; CDR3 length: 15; D gene: NA; CDR3 DNA: TGCAGCGTTGTGTTCGTGTTGAAGGGGCAAGAGACCCAGTACTTC; CDR3 protein: CSVVFVLKGQETQYF
clone size: NA; J gene: TRBJ2-7; V gene: TRBV29-1; CDR3 length: 12; D gene: NA; CDR3 DNA: TGCAGCGTAATTAGCGGCTCCTACGAGCAGTACTTC; CDR3 protein: CSVISGSYEQYF
clone size: few; J gene: TRBJ2-7; V gene: TRBV11-1; CDR3 length: 15; D gene: NA; CDR3 DNA: TGTGCCAGCAGCTTAGAAGACAGGTCCTCCTACGAGCAGTACTTC; CDR3 protein: CASSLEDRSSYEQYF
clone size: NA; J gene: TRBJ1-2; V gene: TRBV5-1; CDR3 length: 14; D gene: NA; CDR3 DNA: TGCGCCAGCAAGTACGACCGGGTAGCATATGGCTACACCTTC; CDR3 protein: CASKYDRVAYGYTF
clone size: NA; J gene: TRBJ1-6; V gene: TRBV6-5; CDR3 length: 18; D gene: NA; CDR3 DNA: TGTGCCAGCAGTTACTCGAAGGTATCGGGATGGGGCCGATTTCCCCTCCACTTT; CDR3 protein: CASSYSKVSGWGRFPLHF
clone size: few; J gene: TRBJ2-1; V gene: TRBV5-1; CDR3 length: 15; D gene: TRBD2; CDR3 DNA: TGCGCCAGCAGCGCTCTAGCGGGGGGGTTGAATGAGCAGTTCTTC; CDR3 protein: CASSALAGGLNEQFF
clone size: NA; J gene: TRBJ2-7; V gene: TRBV27; CDR3 length: 16; D gene: TRBD1; CDR3 DNA: TGTGCCAGCAGTCCCGTCGGGACAGGGGGGTCCTACGAGCAGTACTTC; CDR3 protein: CASSPVGTGGSYEQYF
clone size: NA; J gene: TRBJ1-6; V gene: TRBV7-9; CDR3 length: 13; D gene: NA; CDR3 DNA: TGTGCCAGCAGCTTTGAGGGGTACTCACCCCTCCACTTT; CDR3 protein: CASSFEGYSPLHF
clone size: few; J gene: TRBJ2-1; V gene: TRBV20-1; CDR3 length: 14; D gene: NA; CDR3 DNA: TGCAGTGCTAGAGTGGGCAGCGGATACAATGAGCAGTTCTTC; CDR3 protein: CSARVGSGYNEQFF
clone size: once; J gene: TRBJ2-2; V gene: TRBV5-1; CDR3 length: 16; D gene: NA; CDR3 DNA: TGCGCCAGCAGCTTGGCATCCCGTCTTAACACCGGGGAGCTGTTTTTT; CDR3 protein: CASSLASRLNTGELFF
clone size: NA; J gene: TRBJ2-7; V gene: TRBV4-3; CDR3 length: 14; D gene: NA; CDR3 DNA: TGCGCCAGCAGCCCCGTGGCGGTAGGGTACGAGCAGTACTTC; CDR3 protein: CASSPVAVGYEQYF
clone size: many; J gene: TRBJ2-1; V gene: TRBV7-2; CDR3 length: 15; D gene: NA; CDR3 DNA: TGTGCCAGCAGCCCTGTACCCGGGGGAGATAATGAGCAGTTCTTC; CDR3 protein: CASSPVPGGDNEQFF
clone size: NA; J gene: TRBJ2-3; V gene: TRBV4-1; CDR3 length: 17; D gene: NA; CDR3 DNA: TGCGCCAGCAGCCCAACAGGCCTGGGGGGGCGCTCAGATACGCAGTATTTT; CDR3 protein: CASSPTGLGGRSDTQYF
clone size: NA; J gene: TRBJ2-7; V gene: TRBV7-2; CDR3 length: 14; D gene: NA; CDR3 DNA: TGTGCCAGCAGCTGGACGGAGGGAGTTCACGAGCAGTACTTC; CDR3 protein: CASSWTEGVHEQYF
clone size: many; J gene: TRBJ2-7; V gene: TRBV5-1; CDR3 length: 13; D gene: NA; CDR3 DNA: TGCGCCAGCAGCTTGGACAGTTACTACGAGCAGTACTTC; CDR3 protein: CASSLDSYYEQYF
clone size: NA; J gene: TRBJ2-5; V gene: TRBV3-1; CDR3 length: 15; D gene: TRBD2; CDR3 DNA: TGTGCCAGCAGCCAATCCGGGACTAGTTCCAGTGAGCAGTACTTC; CDR3 protein: CASSQSGTSSSEQYF
clone size: NA; J gene: TRBJ2-5; V gene: TRBV2; CDR3 length: 12; D gene: NA; CDR3 DNA: TGTGCCAGCAGCAGGGACTTAGAGACCCAGTACTTC; CDR3 protein: CASSRDLETQYF
clone size: NA; J gene: TRBJ2-3; V gene: TRBV7-2; CDR3 length: 12; D gene: NA; CDR3 DNA: TGTGCCAGCAGTTGGGCCCAAGATACGCAGTATTTT; CDR3 protein: CASSWAQDTQYF
clone size: many; J gene: TRBJ2-1; V gene: TRBV24-1; CDR3 length: 13; D gene: NA; CDR3 DNA: TGTGCCACCCAGTCAGCGTCCTACAATGAGCAGTTCTTC; CDR3 protein: CATQSASYNEQFF
clone size: few; J gene: TRBJ2-1; V gene: TRBV27; CDR3 length: 14; D gene: NA; CDR3 DNA: TGTGCCAGCTACTCAGGGACACCAGAAACGGGGCAGTTCTTC; CDR3 protein: CASYSGTPETGQFF
clone size: once; J gene: TRBJ1-1; V gene: TRBV24-1; CDR3 length: 16; D gene: NA; CDR3 DNA: TGTGCCACCAGTGATAAAACAGCTCATGGTTGGCGGGAAGCTTTCTTT; CDR3 protein: CATSDKTAHGWREAFF
clone size: NA; J gene: TRBJ1-2; V gene: TRBV10-3; CDR3 length: 12; D gene: TRBD1; CDR3 DNA: TGTGCCACGCGAGGACAGGGTAGTGGCTACACCTTC; CDR3 protein: CATRGQGSGYTF
clone size: once; J gene: TRBJ1-1; V gene: TRBV3-1; CDR3 length: 14; D gene: NA; CDR3 DNA: TGTGCCAGCAGCCCGGGGTGGACGAACACTGAAGCTTTCTTT; CDR3 protein: CASSPGWTNTEAFF
clone size: once; J gene: TRBJ2-1; V gene: TRBV11-3; CDR3 length: 16; D gene: TRBD2; CDR3 DNA: TGTGCCAGCAGCCCAAGCCTAGCGGGAGGGAGGGATGAGCAGTTCTTC; CDR3 protein: CASSPSLAGGRDEQFF
clone size: few; J gene: TRBJ1-5; V gene: TRBV21-1; CDR3 length: 14; D gene: NA; CDR3 DNA: TGTGCCAGCCTCCTACCAGGGAGAGATCAGCCCCAGCATTTT; CDR3 protein: CASLLPGRDQPQHF
clone size: once; J gene: TRBJ1-6; V gene: TRBV19; CDR3 length: 16; D gene: TRBD1; CDR3 DNA: TGTGCCAGTAGTATGGGGGGACAGGGGTCCTCTTCACCCCTCCACTTT; CDR3 protein: CASSMGGQGSSSPLHF
clone size: NA; J gene: TRBJ2-1; V gene: TRBV20-1; CDR3 length: 11; D gene: NA; CDR3 DNA: TGCAGTGCTAGGGGGCGAGGTGAGCAGTTCTTC; CDR3 protein: CSARGRGEQFF
clone size: many; J gene: TRBJ1-6; V gene: TRBV12-3/TRBV12-4; CDR3 length: 15; D gene: TRBD1; CDR3 DNA: TGTGCCAGCAGTTTATTCGAGACAGGGGTATCACCCCTCCACTTT; CDR3 protein: CASSLFETGVSPLHF
clone size: NA; J gene: TRBJ2-3; V gene: TRBV20-1; CDR3 length: 14; D gene: NA; CDR3 DNA: TGCAATGCTCCGAGGGGCCATCAGGGAGATACGCAGTATTTT; CDR3 protein: CNAPRGHQGDTQYF
clone size: NA; J gene: TRBJ1-5; V gene: TRBV20-1; CDR3 length: 13; D gene: NA; CDR3 DNA: TGCAGTGCCTTCGGGGGGAGGAATCAGCCCCAGCATTTT; CDR3 protein: CSAFGGRNQPQHF
clone size: NA; J gene: TRBJ2-7; V gene: TRBV20-1; CDR3 length: 12; D gene: NA; CDR3 DNA: TGCAGTGCTAATACAGGGTTGTCCGAGCAGTACTTC; CDR3 protein: CSANTGLSEQYF
clone size: NA; J gene: TRBJ2-7; V gene: TRBV4-2; CDR3 length: 16; D gene: TRBD1; CDR3 DNA: TGTGCCAGCAGCCGTCACAGGGGGGAGGCATCTTACGAGCAGTACTTC; CDR3 protein: CASSRHRGEASYEQYF
clone size: few; J gene: TRBJ1-2; V gene: TRBV20-1; CDR3 length: 16; D gene: TRBD1; CDR3 DNA: TGCAGTGCTAGAGGGGTCCGACAGGGAAACTTTTATGGCTACACCTTC; CDR3 protein: CSARGVRQGNFYGYTF
clone size: NA; J gene: TRBJ2-7; V gene: TRBV11-2; CDR3 length: 14; D gene: TRBD2; CDR3 DNA: TGTGCCAGCAGCTTCGAATCACTAGCGGACGAGCAGTACTTC; CDR3 protein: CASSFESLADEQYF
clone size: NA; J gene: TRBJ1-6; V gene: TRBV7-2; CDR3 length: 13; D gene: NA; CDR3 DNA: TGTGCCAGCAGCTCCTACAGGGACTCACCCCTCCACTTT; CDR3 protein: CASSSYRDSPLHF
clone size: NA; J gene: TRBJ2-1; V gene: TRBV5-5; CDR3 length: 14; D gene: NA; CDR3 DNA: TGTGCCAGCAGCTTCGAACAGGGATTAAGGGAGCAGTTCTTC; CDR3 protein: CASSFEQGLREQFF
clone size: NA; J gene: TRBJ2-4; V gene: TRBV7-2; CDR3 length: 15; D gene: NA; CDR3 DNA: TGTGCCAGCAGCCGTAGTAGGGGGGCTTGGGGCATTCAGTACTTC; CDR3 protein: CASSRSRGAWGIQYF
clone size: once; J gene: TRBJ2-7; V gene: TRBV4-3; CDR3 length: 15; D gene: NA; CDR3 DNA: TGCGCCAGCAGCCAAGATGAGGGTAGCGCGTACGAGCAGTACTTC; CDR3 protein: CASSQDEGSAYEQYF
clone size: NA; J gene: TRBJ2-7; V gene: TRBV13; CDR3 length: 14; D gene: NA; CDR3 DNA: TGTGCCAGCAGCTTCAGCAGACGTTGGGACGAGCAGTACTTC; CDR3 protein: CASSFSRRWDEQYF
clone size: few; J gene: TRBJ2-5; V gene: TRBV20-1; CDR3 length: 14; D gene: NA; CDR3 DNA: TGCAGTGCTAGAGCGATACAGGGGAGGGAGACCCAGTACTTC; CDR3 protein: CSARAIQGRETQYF
clone size: NA; J gene: TRBJ1-1; V gene: TRBV21-1; CDR3 length: 10; D gene: NA; CDR3 DNA: TGTGCCAGCAGACACACTGAAGCTTTCTTT; CDR3 protein: CASRHTEAFF
clone size: NA; J gene: TRBJ2-7; V gene: TRBV7-2; CDR3 length: 14; D gene: TRBD2; CDR3 DNA: TGTGCCAGCAGTTTAGCGGGAGGGCCAAGGGAGCAGTACTTC; CDR3 protein: CASSLAGGPREQYF